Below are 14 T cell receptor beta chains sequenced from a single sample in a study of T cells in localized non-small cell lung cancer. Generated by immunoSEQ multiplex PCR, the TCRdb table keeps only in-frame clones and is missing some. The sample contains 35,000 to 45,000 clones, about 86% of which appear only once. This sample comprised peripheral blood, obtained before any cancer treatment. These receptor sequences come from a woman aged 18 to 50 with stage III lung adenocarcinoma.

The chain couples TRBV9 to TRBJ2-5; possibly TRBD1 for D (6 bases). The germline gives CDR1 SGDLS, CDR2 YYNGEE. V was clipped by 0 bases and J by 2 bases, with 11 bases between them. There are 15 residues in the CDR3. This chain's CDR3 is CASSVGTQGQETQYF. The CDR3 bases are TGTGCCAGCAGCGTAGGGACCCAGGGGCAAGAGACCCAGTACTTC.

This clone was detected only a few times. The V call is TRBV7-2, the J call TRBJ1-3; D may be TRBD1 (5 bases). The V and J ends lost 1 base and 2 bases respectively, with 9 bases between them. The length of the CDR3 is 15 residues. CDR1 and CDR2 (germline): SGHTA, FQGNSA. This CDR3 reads CASSLGSGAGNTIYF. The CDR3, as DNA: TGTGCCAGCAGCTTAGGGTCGGGGGCTGGAAACACCATATATTTT.

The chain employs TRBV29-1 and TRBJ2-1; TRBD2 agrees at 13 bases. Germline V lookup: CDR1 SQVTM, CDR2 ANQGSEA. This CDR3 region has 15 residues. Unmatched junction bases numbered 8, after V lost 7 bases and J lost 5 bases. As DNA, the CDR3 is TGCAGCGCTAGGACTAGCGGGGGAGCTGACAATGAGCAGTTCTTC. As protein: CSARTSGGADNEQFF.

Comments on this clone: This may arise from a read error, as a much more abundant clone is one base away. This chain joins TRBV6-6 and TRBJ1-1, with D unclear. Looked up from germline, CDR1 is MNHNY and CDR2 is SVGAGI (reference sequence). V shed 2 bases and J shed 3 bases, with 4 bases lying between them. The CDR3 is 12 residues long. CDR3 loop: CASSYRDTEAFF. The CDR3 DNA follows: TGTGCCAGCAGTTACAGGGACACTGAAGCTTTCTTT.

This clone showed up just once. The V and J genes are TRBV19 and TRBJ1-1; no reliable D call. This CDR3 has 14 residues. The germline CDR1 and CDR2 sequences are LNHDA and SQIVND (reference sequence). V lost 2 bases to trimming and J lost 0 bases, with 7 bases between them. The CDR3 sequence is CASSITGLNTEAFF. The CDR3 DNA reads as TGTGCCAGTAGTATAACTGGACTGAACACTGAAGCTTTCTTT.

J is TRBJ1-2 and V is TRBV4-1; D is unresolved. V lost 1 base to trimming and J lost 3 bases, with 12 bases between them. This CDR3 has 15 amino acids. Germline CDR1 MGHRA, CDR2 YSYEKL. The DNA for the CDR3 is TGCGCCAGCAGCCAAGGCCCTGCCAGCCACTATGGCTACACCTTC. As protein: CASSQGPASHYGYTF.

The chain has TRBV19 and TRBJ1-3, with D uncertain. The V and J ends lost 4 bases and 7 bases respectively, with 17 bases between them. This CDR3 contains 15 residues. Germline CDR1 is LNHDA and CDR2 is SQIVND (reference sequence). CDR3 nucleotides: TGTGCCAGTAGTACTGATAACACGCTCGGGAACACCATATATTTT. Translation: CASSTDNTLGNTIYF.

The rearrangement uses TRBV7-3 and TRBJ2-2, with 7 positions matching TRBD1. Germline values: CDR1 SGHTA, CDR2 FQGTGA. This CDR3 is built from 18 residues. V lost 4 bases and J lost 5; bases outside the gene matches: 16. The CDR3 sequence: CASSSNPSTGLGTGELFF. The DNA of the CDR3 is TGTGCCAGCAGCTCCAACCCATCGACAGGGCTGGGAACCGGGGAGCTGTTTTTT.

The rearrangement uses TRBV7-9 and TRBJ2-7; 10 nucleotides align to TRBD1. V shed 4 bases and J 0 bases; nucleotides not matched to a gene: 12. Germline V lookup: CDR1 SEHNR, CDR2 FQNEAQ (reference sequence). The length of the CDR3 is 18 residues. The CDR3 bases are TGTGCCAGCAGCTCACGATTTCCGGGACAGGGGATCTCCTACGAGCAGTACTTC. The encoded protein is CASSSRFPGQGISYEQYF.

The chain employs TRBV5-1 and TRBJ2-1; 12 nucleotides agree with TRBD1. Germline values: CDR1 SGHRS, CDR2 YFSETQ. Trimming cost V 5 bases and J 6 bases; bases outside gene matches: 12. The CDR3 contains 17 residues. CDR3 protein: CASSVEPGTGGLNEQFF. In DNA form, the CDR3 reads TGCGCCAGCAGTGTTGAACCGGGGACAGGGGGCCTCAATGAGCAGTTCTTC.

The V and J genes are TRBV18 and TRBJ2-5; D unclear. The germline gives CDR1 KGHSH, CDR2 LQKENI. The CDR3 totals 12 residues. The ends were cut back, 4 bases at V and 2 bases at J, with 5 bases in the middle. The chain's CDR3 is CASSQSQETQYF. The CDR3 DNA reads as TGTGCCAGCTCACAATCACAAGAGACCCAGTACTTC. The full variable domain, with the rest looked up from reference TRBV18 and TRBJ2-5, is NAGVMQNPRHLVRRRGQEARLRCSPMKGHSHVYWYRQLPEEGLKFMVYLQKENIIDESGMPKERFSAEFPKEGPSILRIQQVVRGDSAAYFCASSQSQETQYFGPGTRLLVL.

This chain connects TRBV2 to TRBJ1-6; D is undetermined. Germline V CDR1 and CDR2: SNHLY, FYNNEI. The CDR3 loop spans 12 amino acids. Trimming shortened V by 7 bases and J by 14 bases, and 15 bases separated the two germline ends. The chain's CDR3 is CASTETSAALHF. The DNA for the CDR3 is TGTGCCAGCACCGAAACCTCGGCGGCCCTCCACTTT. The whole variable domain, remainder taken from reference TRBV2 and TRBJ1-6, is EPEVTQTPSHQVTQMGQEVILRCVPISNHLYFYWYRQILGQKVEFLVSFYNNEISEKSEIFDDQFSVERPDGSNFTLKIRSTKLEDSAMYFCASTETSAALHFGNGTRLTVT.

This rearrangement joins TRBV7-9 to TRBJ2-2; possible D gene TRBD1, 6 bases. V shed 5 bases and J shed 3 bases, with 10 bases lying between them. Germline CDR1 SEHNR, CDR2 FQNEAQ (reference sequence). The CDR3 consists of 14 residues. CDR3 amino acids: CASSPGQHTGELFF. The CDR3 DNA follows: TGTGCCAGCAGCCCAGGACAGCACACCGGGGAGCTGTTTTTT.

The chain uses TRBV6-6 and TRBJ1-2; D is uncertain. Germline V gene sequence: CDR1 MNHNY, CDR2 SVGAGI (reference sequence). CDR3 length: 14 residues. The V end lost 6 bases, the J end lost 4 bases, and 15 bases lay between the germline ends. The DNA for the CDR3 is TGTGCCAGCAGCTCAAACCGGGCCCCCTATGGCTACACCTTC. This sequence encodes CASSSNRAPYGYTF.